This T cell receptor (beta chain) was recorded in a study of technical replicates of blood from a few donors. Germline V gene sequence: CDR1 SGHVS, CDR2 FQNEAQ. Trimming removed 0 bases from V and 3 bases from J, with 14 bases in between. The CDR3 spans 16 residues. Profiled with immunoSEQ multiplex PCR; TCRdb holds only in-frame clones, not every one. The sample contains 77,000 or so clones, more than 90% of which appear only once. Sequenced sample: T cells isolated from PBMCs. The chain carries TRBV7-8 and TRBJ1-2; tentative D call: TRBD1 (5 bases). This receptor was obtained from a human donor in good health. This CDR3 is CASSLAGRQSHYGYTF. The CDR3, as DNA: TGTGCCAGCAGCTTAGCGGGAAGACAGTCTCACTATGGCTACACCTTC.